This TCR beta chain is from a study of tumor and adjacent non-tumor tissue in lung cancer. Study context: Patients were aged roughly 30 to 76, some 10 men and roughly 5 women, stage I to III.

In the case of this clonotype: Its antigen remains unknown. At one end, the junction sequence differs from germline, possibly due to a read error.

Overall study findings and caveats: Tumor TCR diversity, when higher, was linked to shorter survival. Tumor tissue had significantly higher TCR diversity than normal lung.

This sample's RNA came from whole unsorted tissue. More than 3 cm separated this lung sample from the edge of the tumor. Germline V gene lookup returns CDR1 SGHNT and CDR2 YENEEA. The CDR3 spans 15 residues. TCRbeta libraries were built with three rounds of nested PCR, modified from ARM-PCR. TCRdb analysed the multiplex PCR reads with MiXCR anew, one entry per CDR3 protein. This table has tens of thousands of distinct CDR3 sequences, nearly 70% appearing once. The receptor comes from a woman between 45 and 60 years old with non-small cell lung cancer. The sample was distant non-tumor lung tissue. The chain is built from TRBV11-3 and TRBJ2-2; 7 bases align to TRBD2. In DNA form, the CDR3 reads TGTGCTAGCAACTCCGGGGGAGGGGTACCCGGGGAGCTGTTTTTT. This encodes CASNSGGGVPGELFF.